The 22 T cell receptor beta chains presented below share a single source sample, sequenced in a study of blood T cell repertoires in COVID-19. Produced via immunoSEQ multiplex PCR; TCRdb's table is partial and in-frame only. In the table there are over 110,000 clones, about three quarters of which are singletons. Source material: peripheral blood. The receptors here all came from a woman aged 60-75 years with acute or convalescent COVID-19.

J is TRBJ1-2 and V is TRBV7-9, with 9 bases fitting TRBD1. V lost 5 bases, J lost 1 base, and 5 bases stayed unmatched. The germline gives CDR1 SEHNR, CDR2 FQNEAQ (reference sequence). This CDR3 is built from 15 residues. The DNA of the CDR3 is TGTGCCAGCAGCCCAACAGGGGGCCTTAACTATGGCTACACCTTC. Protein: CASSPTGGLNYGYTF.

The genes are TRBV7-9 and TRBJ2-1; 11 bases fit TRBD2. With 5 bases clipped from V and 6 bases from J, the junction kept 3 bases outside the gene matches. There are 14 residues in the CDR3. Germline lookup yields CDR1 SEHNR and CDR2 FQNEAQ (reference sequence). CDR3 sequence (DNA): TGTGCCAGCAGCACTAGCGGGAGTGGCAATGAGCAGTTCTTC. This encodes CASSTSGSGNEQFF.

The CDR3 bases are TGTGCCAGCAGTATGGACAGGGGGACTTCACCCCTCCACTTT. Translated: CASSMDRGTSPLHF. This chain links TRBV27 with TRBJ1-6; 10 nucleotides line up with TRBD1. V was clipped by 5 bases and J by 9 bases; unmatched bases: 4. The CDR3 is 14 residues long. Looked up from germline, CDR1 is MNHEY and CDR2 is SMNVEV (reference sequence).

This chain joins TRBV28 and TRBJ2-5; TRBD1 matches at 9 bases. This CDR3 spans 14 amino acids. Germline V gene lookup returns CDR1 MDHEN and CDR2 SYDVKM. The J segment lost 4 bases and the V segment lost 5 bases, leaving 5 bases of the junction unmatched. The CDR3: CASSPGTGRETQYF. CDR3 DNA sequence: TGTGCCAGCAGTCCCGGGACAGGGCGAGAGACCCAGTACTTC.

V is TRBV27 and J is TRBJ1-2; D perhaps matches TRBD1 (6 bases). This CDR3 is built from 17 residues. The germline gives CDR1 MNHEY, CDR2 SMNVEV (reference sequence). V shed 2 bases and J shed 4 bases, with 20 bases lying between them. The CDR3 bases are TGTGCCAGCAGTTTACCCTGGACAGCTCACAACCCCTATGGCTACACCTTC. It specifies CASSLPWTAHNPYGYTF.

The V call is TRBV5-4, the J call TRBJ2-1; 7 nucleotides match TRBD1. CDR1 SGHNT and CDR2 YYREEE come from the germline V gene (reference sequence). V lost 3 bases to trimming and J lost 7 bases; unmatched junction nucleotides: 13. The CDR3 runs to 16 residues. CDR3 protein: CASSWEQGSRRNEQFF. CDR3 nucleotides: TGTGCCAGCAGCTGGGAACAGGGGTCCCGTAGGAATGAGCAGTTCTTC.

V is TRBV30 and J is TRBJ2-7; maybe TRBD1 (5 bases). V lost 5 bases and J 3 bases, leaving 11 bases between the germline ends. This CDR3 region has 12 residues. Germline V gives CDR1 GTSNPN, CDR2 SVGIG (reference sequence). CDR3 coding DNA: TGTGCCTGGGGTACTCAGGGCTACGAGCAGTACTTC. Its protein is CAWGTQGYEQYF.

This clone was picked up a small number of times. The chain recombines TRBV5-4 with TRBJ1-4, with TRBD1 matching over 9 bases. The junction had 8 bases not matched to a gene; V was cut back by 4 bases and J by 7 bases. Germline assignment: CDR1 SGHNT and CDR2 YYREEE (reference sequence). The CDR3 is 15 residues long. CDR3 nucleotide sequence: TGTGCCAGCAGCCCTGGACAGGGGTTCGGTGAAAAACTGTTTTTT. Protein sequence: CASSPGQGFGEKLFF.

This chain connects TRBV28 to TRBJ1-1; 7 bases fit TRBD1. In germline, CDR1 is MDHEN, CDR2 SYDVKM. CDR3 size: 13 residues. The ends lost 5 bases at V and 0 bases at J; junction bases unmatched: 0. In DNA form, the CDR3 reads TGTGCCAGCAGTGACAGGGTGAACACTGAAGCTTTCTTT. Protein: CASSDRVNTEAFF.

The CDR3 protein is CASSLSGPLRKGGGNTIYF. The CDR3 nucleotides are TGTGCCAGCAGTTTATCGGGACCGTTGCGGAAAGGGGGTGGAAACACCATATATTTT. The chain carries TRBV27 and TRBJ1-3; perhaps TRBD1 as D (6 bases). This CDR3 has 19 amino acids. Germline assignment: CDR1 MNHEY and CDR2 SMNVEV (reference sequence). Trimming removed 0 bases from V and 3 bases from J, with 21 bases in between.

The V and J genes are TRBV10-2 and TRBJ2-2; the D gene is possibly TRBD2 (5 bases). The CDR3 is made up of 14 amino acids. V was shortened by 8 bases and J by 0 bases, with 10 bases between the two germline ends. Looked up from germline, CDR1 is WSHSY and CDR2 is SAAADI. CDR3 nucleotide sequence: TGCGCCAGCGGGGAACTAGCGAACACCGGGGAGCTGTTTTTT. Translation gives CASGELANTGELFF.

This chain uses TRBV6-5 with TRBJ1-1, with 7 bases aligning to TRBD1. The CDR3 totals 12 residues. The V gene's germline CDR1 is MNHEY and CDR2 SVGAGI. The V and J ends lost 10 bases and 1 base, in that order; junction bases with no gene match: 3. The CDR3 spells CATGTANTEAFF. DNA of the CDR3: TGTGCCACCGGGACAGCGAACACTGAAGCTTTCTTT.

The CDR3 DNA follows: TGTGCCATCGGTCCCCAGCGAGAGACCCAGTACTTC. Translating it yields CAIGPQRETQYF. V usage is TRBV10-3 and J usage is TRBJ2-5; D not certain. This CDR3 is built from 12 residues. Germline V gene data show CDR1 as ENHRY and CDR2 as SYGVKD. V lost 8 bases, J lost 4 bases, and 11 bases lay in between.

V usage is TRBV7-8 and J usage is TRBJ1-2; 8 nucleotides match TRBD1. V lost 5 bases and J lost 4; bases outside the gene matches: 6. This CDR3 has 14 residues. The germline V gene has CDR1 SGHVS and CDR2 FQNEAQ. CDR3 DNA sequence: TGTGCCAGCAGCCCTCGACAGGGGAGCTATGGCTACACCTTC. As protein: CASSPRQGSYGYTF.

The chain combines TRBV15 with TRBJ2-2; TRBD2 aligns across 11 bases. Trimming cost V 4 bases and J 7 bases; bases outside gene matches: 8. Germline lookup yields CDR1 LNHNV and CDR2 YYDKDF (reference sequence). The CDR3 has 16 amino acids. This CDR3 reads CATSTRLAGSGGELFF. CDR3 sequence (DNA): TGTGCCACCAGCACCAGACTAGCGGGAAGTGGCGGGGAGCTGTTTTTT.

This clone was seen more than once but under ten times. This chain joins TRBV6-1 and TRBJ2-1, with D possibly being TRBD2 (5 bases). Trimming left V 3 bases short and J 7 bases short, with 19 bases between. Germline V gene lookup returns CDR1 MNHNS and CDR2 SASEGT. The CDR3 spans 16 residues. DNA for the CDR3: TGTGCCAGCAGTGAGGTTACGGCTAGCAGGTGGAATGAGCAGTTCTTC. Translation: CASSEVTASRWNEQFF.

Points on this clone: This specimen includes other DNA sequences encoding the same CDR3. V gene TRBV11-2 combines with J gene TRBJ1-3; unclear D gene. Germline CDR1 and CDR2: SGHAT and FQNNGV. CDR3 length: 13 residues. Between the trimmed V and J ends, which lost 5 bases and 7 bases, there was a span of 12 bases. CDR3: CASSVPTENTIYF. CDR3 coding DNA: TGTGCCAGCAGCGTCCCAACTGAGAACACCATATATTTT. Full variable domain (outside the CDR3, taken from reference TRBV11-2 and TRBJ1-3): EAGVAQSPRYKIIEKRQSVAFWCNPISGHATLYWYQQILGQGPKLLIQFQNNGVVDDSQLPKDRFSAERLKGVDSTLKIQPAKLEDSAVYLCASSVPTENTIYFGEGSWLTVV.

The V gene is TRBV19, the J gene TRBJ1-2; TRBD1 matches 9 bases. Germline CDR1 is LNHDA and CDR2 is SQIVND (reference sequence). The CDR3 runs 18 residues. J gave up 0 bases and V 5 bases, and 13 bases lay outside the gene matches. CDR3 DNA sequence: TGTGCCAGTAGTTACCTGTCGGGACAGGGAACTCCTAACTATGGCTACACCTTC. The encoded protein is CASSYLSGQGTPNYGYTF.

The rearrangement uses TRBV5-1 and TRBJ1-3; TRBD1 might be the D (5 bases). The CDR3 covers 16 residues. In germline, CDR1 is SGHRS, CDR2 YFSETQ. The V gene lost 0 bases and the J gene lost 0 bases, with 10 bases spanning the gap. The CDR3 protein is CASSLDPGPSGNTIYF. The CDR3 nucleotides read TGCGCCAGCAGCTTGGATCCAGGGCCCTCTGGAAACACCATATATTTT.

The chain uses TRBV24-1 and TRBJ2-2; D is unresolved. CDR1 and CDR2 (germline): KGHDR, SFDVKD. The CDR3 loop spans 11 amino acids. The germline V and J ends were trimmed by 6 bases and 6 bases, with 4 bases remaining between them. The CDR3, as DNA: TGTGCCACCAGTTTCGCCGGGGAGCTGTTTTTT. It codes for CATSFAGELFF.

This chain links TRBV4-2 with TRBJ2-1, with 13 bases matching TRBD2. Trimming took 0 bases from V and 6 from J; bases not matched to a gene: 5. The CDR3 consists of 17 residues. Germline loops: CDR1 LGHNA, CDR2 YNFKEQ. The DNA of the CDR3 is TGTGCCAGCAGCCAAGACCGGACTAGCGGGAGCTTCAATGAGCAGTTCTTC. This sequence encodes CASSQDRTSGSFNEQFF.

The V and J genes are TRBV3-1 (or the pseudogene TRBV3-2) and TRBJ1-6; maybe TRBD1 (6 bases). This CDR3 has 15 residues. Trimming removed 2 bases from V and 9 bases from J, with 14 bases in between. The germline V gene has CDR1 LGHDT and CDR2 YNNKEL (reference sequence). DNA for the CDR3: TGTGCCAGCAGCCAAATCGCAGGGGCGACTTCACCCCTCCACTTT. Amino acid sequence: CASSQIAGATSPLHF.